Shown below are 24 T cell receptor beta chains from a single sample sequenced in a study of beta chain features in type 1 diabetes. For these receptors, no antigen is known. Study outcomes and limitations: TCRB CDR3s from Type 1 diabetes patients were moderately but significantly shorter in all four CD4+ subsets.

cDNA synthesis used the whole RNA isolate, giving expressed TCRB sequences. Using immunoSEQ multiplex PCR, the repertoire was profiled, and TCRdb retains in-frame clones only, with some absent. The profile covers about 700,000 clones, with over 10% appearing a single time and about 0.02% taken by the ten largest. Sequencing used naive CD4+ T cells from blood. These receptors originate from a man between 18 and 29 years old with type 1 diabetes.

CDR3 sequence reads: CASSQGVERQYF. Written as DNA, the CDR3 is TGCGCCAGCAGCCAAGGAGTGGAGAGGCAGTACTTC. The genes are TRBV4-1 and TRBJ2-7; unclear D gene. The CDR3 runs 12 residues. The germline V and J ends were trimmed by 1 base and 9 bases, with 10 bases remaining between them. Germline assignment: CDR1 MGHRA and CDR2 YSYEKL.

This clone was observed a handful of times. The chain uses TRBV29-1 and TRBJ1-2, with unresolved D. CDR3 length: 16 residues. Deletions cut 0 bases from V and 0 bases from J, with 14 bases between. Germline values: CDR1 SQVTM, CDR2 ANQGSEA. The CDR3 sequence is CSVEDRVPLTNYGYTF. CDR3 bases: TGCAGCGTTGAAGATAGAGTCCCCCTTACTAACTATGGCTACACCTTC.

The rearrangement links TRBV4-1 to TRBJ1-2; possibly TRBD1 for D (5 bases). CDR1 and CDR2 (germline): MGHRA, YSYEKL. The CDR3 is made up of 14 amino acids. Trimming cost V 4 bases and J 2 bases, with 11 bases left between them. In DNA, the CDR3 is TGCGCCAGCAGCCCAGGAGGGGCGAACTATGGCTACACCTTC. This translates into CASSPGGANYGYTF.

This clone was found a few times. The sample has other DNA sequences that encode this CDR3 too. V is TRBV30 and J is TRBJ2-3; D unresolved. The V end was cut by 4 bases, the J end by 1 base, with 6 bases between. The CDR3 covers 12 residues. The V gene's germline CDR1 is GTSNPN and CDR2 SVGIG (reference sequence). CDR3 in amino acids: CAWNGGTDTQYF. DNA of the CDR3: TGTGCCTGGAATGGAGGCACAGATACGCAGTATTTT.

The chain joins TRBV10-3 to TRBJ1-1; 7 bases line up with TRBD1. The V and J ends lost 6 bases and 0 bases, in that order; junction bases with no gene match: 4. The CDR3 totals 14 residues. The germline V gene has CDR1 ENHRY and CDR2 SYGVKD. The CDR3 nucleotides are TGTGCCATCAGCCTCCAGGGGGTGAACACTGAAGCTTTCTTT. Residues: CAISLQGVNTEAFF.

V is TRBV7-9 and J is TRBJ2-1; D possibly corresponds to TRBD2 (5 bases). The CDR3 has 8 amino acids. In germline, CDR1 is SEHNR, CDR2 FQNEAQ (reference sequence). CDR3 sequence reads: CVGDEQFF. CDR3 coding DNA: TGTGTCGGGGATGAGCAGTTCTTC.

This chain connects TRBV6-1 to TRBJ2-1; D may be TRBD2 (5 bases). V gave up 2 bases and J gave up 9 bases, with 11 bases separating them. Per the germline V gene, CDR1 is MNHNS and CDR2 is SASEGT. This CDR3 has 13 residues. DNA of the CDR3: TGTGCCAGCAGTGAACTCCCCGCGGGTGAGCAGTTCTTC. Its translation is CASSELPAGEQFF.

Only a few counts were recorded for this clone. The chain joins TRBV18 to TRBJ1-5, with 9 bases matching TRBD1. The CDR3 is 14 amino acids. Germline loops: CDR1 KGHSH, CDR2 LQKENI. V gave up 2 bases and J gave up 6 bases; unmatched junction bases: 2. CDR3 bases: TGTGCCAGCTCACCAGGGACAGGGCTTCAGCCCCAGCATTTT. It is translated as CASSPGTGLQPQHF.

The chain couples TRBV29-1 to TRBJ1-2; D unresolved. The CDR3 totals 11 residues. From germline, CDR1 is SQVTM and CDR2 ANQGSEA. The ends were cut back, 6 bases at V and 4 bases at J, with 9 bases in the middle. CDR3 sequence (DNA): TGCAGCGTCCCTTACCTCTATGGCTACACCTTC. Translated, it gives CSVPYLYGYTF.

This clone turned up a few times. J is TRBJ1-4 and V is TRBV28, with TRBD1 identical over 9 bases. J gave up 8 bases and V 7 bases, and 14 bases lay outside the gene matches. This CDR3 has 16 amino acids. From germline, CDR1 is MDHEN and CDR2 SYDVKM. The CDR3: CASTTQRGTGFEKLFF. The DNA for the CDR3 is TGTGCCAGCACCACCCAAAGAGGGACAGGGTTCGAAAAACTGTTTTTT.

The sample holds a few counts of this clone. Other nucleotide sequences in the sample specify the same CDR3. CDR3 DNA: TGCGCCAGCAGCCAAGGTTCGGGGCCTGGGGCCAACGTCCTGACTTTC. Amino acid sequence: CASSQGSGPGANVLTF. This chain joins TRBV4-1 and TRBJ2-6, with D perhaps assigned TRBD1 or TRBD2 (5 bases each). Germline lookup yields CDR1 MGHRA and CDR2 YSYEKL. CDR3 size: 16 residues. Deletions cut 1 base from V and 2 bases from J, with 9 bases between.

This clone was picked up a small number of times. J is TRBJ2-7 and V is TRBV18, with a tentative D call TRBD1 (5 bases). Trimming pared 3 bases from V and 4 bases from J, leaving 10 bases between. The CDR3 extends over 13 amino acids. Germline CDR1 and CDR2: KGHSH and LQKENI. The CDR3 DNA sequence: TGTGCCAGCTCACCTCCGGACAAATACGAGCAGTACTTC. It translates to CASSPPDKYEQYF.

In its sample, this clone was seen a few times. The rearrangement joins TRBV13 to TRBJ1-1, with 7 positions matching TRBD1. Germline V gene data show CDR1 as PRHDT and CDR2 as FYEKMQ (reference sequence). This CDR3 spans 18 amino acids. V lost 2 bases, J lost 1 base, and 13 bases stayed unmatched. The CDR3 bases are TGTGCCAGCAGCTTAACGTCCGGGACAGCAAGAGGGAACACTGAAGCTTTCTTT. Residues: CASSLTSGTARGNTEAFF.

This clone was counted a few times. The chain carries TRBV4-1 and TRBJ1-2; D perhaps matches TRBD1 (5 bases). Germline CDR1 MGHRA, CDR2 YSYEKL. V was trimmed by 3 bases and J by 10 bases, leaving 18 bases between them. The CDR3 contains 14 residues. Written as DNA, the CDR3 is TGCGCCAGCAGCCATCCGGGGGGGACCGCGGACTACACCTTC. It is translated as CASSHPGGTADYTF.

The table lists this clone with a few counts. The V call is TRBV15, the J call TRBJ2-7, with 8 bases aligning to TRBD1. The CDR3 has 17 residues. The ends lost 5 bases at V and 3 bases at J; junction bases unmatched: 15. Germline lookup yields CDR1 LNHNV and CDR2 YYDKDF (reference sequence). The CDR3 nucleotides are TGTGCCACCAGCCGGCGGACAGGGAGTAATTCGGGCTACGAGCAGTACTTC. Its translation is CATSRRTGSNSGYEQYF.

The rearrangement joins TRBV6-1 to TRBJ1-1; no clear D. Germline values: CDR1 MNHNS, CDR2 SASEGT. This CDR3 has 13 amino acids. With 6 bases removed from V and 1 base from J, the gap between germline ends came to 9 bases. In nucleotides, the CDR3 is TGTGCCAGCAGGGGTACACCGAACACTGAAGCTTTCTTT. Amino acid sequence: CASRGTPNTEAFF.

This chain uses TRBV2 with TRBJ2-1; D gene ambiguous. V was shortened by 1 base and J by 4 bases, with 5 bases between the two germline ends. This CDR3 comprises 13 residues. The germline V gene encodes CDR1 SNHLY and CDR2 FYNNEI. The CDR3 DNA sequence: TGTGCCAGCAGTGAAGTGGAGTACAATGAGCAGTTCTTC. Translating it yields CASSEVEYNEQFF.

As regards this clone: Lacking the conserved final phenylalanine or tryptophan, this CDR3 likely reflects a read error. The DNA is omitted, as the CDR3 cannot be located on it reliably, and the CDR3 follows TCRdb's listing. The J gene is TRBJ2-7, the V gene TRBV5-1. The CDR3 has 9 amino acids, counting both end residues. Germline V gene lookup returns CDR1 SGHRS and CDR2 YFSETQ. The CDR3 spells CASSLREVD.

V usage is TRBV2 and J usage is TRBJ2-3; 8 bases match TRBD2. V was clipped by 7 bases and J by 2 bases; unmatched bases: 2. The V gene's germline CDR1 is SNHLY and CDR2 FYNNEI. This CDR3 is built from 13 residues. CDR3 nucleotides: TGTGCCAGCAACGGGGGGGCCACAGATACGCAGTATTTT. This encodes CASNGGATDTQYF.

In this sample, this clone turned up a few times. CDR3 in DNA: TGCGCCAGCAGCCGGGGGGGAGGTTCGGAGACCCAGTACTTC. This encodes CASSRGGGSETQYF. V and J are TRBV4-1 and TRBJ2-5, with TRBD2 identical over 7 bases. This CDR3 has 14 amino acids. Trimming took 4 bases from V and 5 from J; bases not matched to a gene: 7. Per the germline V gene, CDR1 is MGHRA and CDR2 is YSYEKL.

The genes are TRBV9 and TRBJ1-1; D ambiguous. Per germline, CDR1 SGDLS and CDR2 YYNGEE. V shed 2 bases and J shed 11 bases, with 16 bases lying between them. The CDR3 spans 13 residues. DNA for the CDR3: TGTGCCAGCAGCGTCAGCCCTCTCACCCATGCTTTCTTT. As protein: CASSVSPLTHAFF.

Comment on this clone: A clone one base away is much larger, so this may be a read error. The sample carries other DNA sequences with the same CDR3. The chain links TRBV6-5 to TRBJ1-1; 8 bases map to TRBD1. This CDR3 contains 13 residues. The ends lost 6 bases at V and 3 bases at J; junction bases unmatched: 3. CDR1 MNHEY and CDR2 SVGAGI come from the germline V gene. CDR3: CASSLQGDTEAFF. The CDR3 DNA reads TGTGCCAGCAGCTTACAGGGGGACACTGAAGCTTTCTTT.

The J gene is TRBJ2-3, the V gene TRBV7-9; TRBD2 matches at 14 bases. Germline CDR1 and CDR2: SEHNR and FQNEAQ (reference sequence). The CDR3 loop spans 19 amino acids. The trim removed 5 bases at V and 4 bases at J, leaving 14 bases unmatched. This chain's CDR3 is CASSPRLAGGALFADTQYF. CDR3 nucleotide sequence: TGTGCCAGCAGCCCCCGACTAGCGGGGGGGGCCCTCTTTGCAGATACGCAGTATTTT.

The rearrangement joins TRBV10-3 to TRBJ1-2; D gene unclear. Germline CDR1 and CDR2: ENHRY and SYGVKD. With 6 bases removed from V and 4 bases from J, the gap between germline ends came to 12 bases. The CDR3 is 13 residues long. The CDR3 bases are TGTGCCATCAGCCCCGTGGGGATCTATGGCTACACCTTC. This translates into CAISPVGIYGYTF.